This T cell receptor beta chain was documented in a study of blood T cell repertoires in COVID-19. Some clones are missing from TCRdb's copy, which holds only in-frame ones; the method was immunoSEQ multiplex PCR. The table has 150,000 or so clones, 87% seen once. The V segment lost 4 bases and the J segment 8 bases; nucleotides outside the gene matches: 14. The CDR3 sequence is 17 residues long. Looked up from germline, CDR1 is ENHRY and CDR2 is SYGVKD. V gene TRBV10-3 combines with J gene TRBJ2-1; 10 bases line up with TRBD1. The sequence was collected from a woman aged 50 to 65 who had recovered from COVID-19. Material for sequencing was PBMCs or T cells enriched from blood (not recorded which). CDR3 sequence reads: CAISGRAGQGILYEQFF. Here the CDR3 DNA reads TGTGCCATCAGTGGACGGGCGGGACAGGGGATACTATATGAGCAGTTCTTC.